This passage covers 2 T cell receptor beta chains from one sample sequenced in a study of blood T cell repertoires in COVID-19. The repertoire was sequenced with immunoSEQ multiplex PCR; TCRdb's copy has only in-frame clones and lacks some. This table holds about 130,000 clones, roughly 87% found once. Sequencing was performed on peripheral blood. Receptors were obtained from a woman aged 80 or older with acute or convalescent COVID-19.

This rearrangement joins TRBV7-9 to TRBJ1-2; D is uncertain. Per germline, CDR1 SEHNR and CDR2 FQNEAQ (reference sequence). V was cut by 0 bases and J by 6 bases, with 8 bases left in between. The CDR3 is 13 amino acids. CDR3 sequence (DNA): TGTGCCAGCAGCTTAGCGCAGCGAGATGGCTACACCTTC. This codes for CASSLAQRDGYTF.

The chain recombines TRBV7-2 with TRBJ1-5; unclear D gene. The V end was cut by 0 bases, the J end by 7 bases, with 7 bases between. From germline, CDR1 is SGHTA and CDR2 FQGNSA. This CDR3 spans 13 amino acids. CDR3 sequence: CASSLALTQPQHF. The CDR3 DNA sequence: TGTGCCAGCAGCTTAGCGCTAACGCAGCCCCAGCATTTT.